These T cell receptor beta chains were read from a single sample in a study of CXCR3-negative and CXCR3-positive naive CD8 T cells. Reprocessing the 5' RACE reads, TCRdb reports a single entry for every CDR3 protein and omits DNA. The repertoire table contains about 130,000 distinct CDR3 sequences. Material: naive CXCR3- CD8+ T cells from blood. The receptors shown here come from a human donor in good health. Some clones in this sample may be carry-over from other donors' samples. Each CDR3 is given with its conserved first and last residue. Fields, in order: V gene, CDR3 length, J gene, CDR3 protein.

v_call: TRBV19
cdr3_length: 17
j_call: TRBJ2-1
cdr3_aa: CASSSSSGGSSYNEQFF

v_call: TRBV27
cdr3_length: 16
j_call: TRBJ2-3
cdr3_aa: CASSLKWRGATDTQYF

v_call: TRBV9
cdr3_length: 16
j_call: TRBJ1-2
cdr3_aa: CASSVEGDRRDYGYTF

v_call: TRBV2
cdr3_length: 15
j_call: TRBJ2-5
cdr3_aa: CASSDVGLQGETQYF

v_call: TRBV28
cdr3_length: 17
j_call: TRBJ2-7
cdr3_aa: CASSSAPVGRQDYEQYF

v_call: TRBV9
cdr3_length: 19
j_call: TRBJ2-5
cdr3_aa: CASSDPTGTSGEDQETQYF

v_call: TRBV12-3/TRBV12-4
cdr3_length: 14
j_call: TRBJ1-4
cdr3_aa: CASSPPEEPPKLFF

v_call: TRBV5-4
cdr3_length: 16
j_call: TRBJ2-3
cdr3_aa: CASSLYGGRSADTQYF

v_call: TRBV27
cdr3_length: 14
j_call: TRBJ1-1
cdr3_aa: CASSLAGKGTEAFF

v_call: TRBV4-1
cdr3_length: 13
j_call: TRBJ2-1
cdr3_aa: CASSQDFGSEQFF

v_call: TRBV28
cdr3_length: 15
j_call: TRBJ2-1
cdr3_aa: CASNHRWGAYNEQFF

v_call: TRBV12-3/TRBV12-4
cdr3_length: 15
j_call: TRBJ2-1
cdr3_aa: CASSLQVGVVNEQFF

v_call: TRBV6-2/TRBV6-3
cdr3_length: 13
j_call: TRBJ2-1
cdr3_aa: CARSYLTVGEQFF

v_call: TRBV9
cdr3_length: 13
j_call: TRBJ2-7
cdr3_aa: CASSAGAPYEQYF

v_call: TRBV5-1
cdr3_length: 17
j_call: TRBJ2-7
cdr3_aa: CASSLMIRTGGTYEQYF

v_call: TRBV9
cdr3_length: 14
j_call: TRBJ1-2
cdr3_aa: CASSAGQPLYGYTF

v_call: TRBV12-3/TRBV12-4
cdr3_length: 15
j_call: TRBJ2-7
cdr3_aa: CASSRRQGLAYEQYF

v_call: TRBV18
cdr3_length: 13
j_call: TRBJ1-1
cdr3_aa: CASSLPQIGKTFF

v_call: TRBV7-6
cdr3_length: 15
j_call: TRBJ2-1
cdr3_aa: CASSSGLGFYNEQFF

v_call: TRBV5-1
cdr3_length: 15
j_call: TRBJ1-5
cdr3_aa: CANLPPAASNQPQHF

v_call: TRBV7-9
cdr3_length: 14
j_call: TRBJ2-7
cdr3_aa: CASSAGGSLNEQYF

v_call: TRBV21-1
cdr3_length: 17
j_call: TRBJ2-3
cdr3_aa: CASSKPFGRGQTDTQYF

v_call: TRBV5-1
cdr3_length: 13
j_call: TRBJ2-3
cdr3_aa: CASSSRSADTQYF

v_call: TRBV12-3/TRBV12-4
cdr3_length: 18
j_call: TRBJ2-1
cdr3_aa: CASSLVVWAGSSYNEQFF

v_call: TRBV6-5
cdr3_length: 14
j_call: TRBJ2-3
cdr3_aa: CASKLAGVTDTQYF

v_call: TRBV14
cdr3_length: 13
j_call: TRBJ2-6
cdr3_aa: CASSPGGANVLTF

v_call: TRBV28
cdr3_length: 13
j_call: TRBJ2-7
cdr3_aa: CASIERSSYEQYF

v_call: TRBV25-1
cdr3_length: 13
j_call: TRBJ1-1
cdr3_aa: CASRRTPNTEAFF